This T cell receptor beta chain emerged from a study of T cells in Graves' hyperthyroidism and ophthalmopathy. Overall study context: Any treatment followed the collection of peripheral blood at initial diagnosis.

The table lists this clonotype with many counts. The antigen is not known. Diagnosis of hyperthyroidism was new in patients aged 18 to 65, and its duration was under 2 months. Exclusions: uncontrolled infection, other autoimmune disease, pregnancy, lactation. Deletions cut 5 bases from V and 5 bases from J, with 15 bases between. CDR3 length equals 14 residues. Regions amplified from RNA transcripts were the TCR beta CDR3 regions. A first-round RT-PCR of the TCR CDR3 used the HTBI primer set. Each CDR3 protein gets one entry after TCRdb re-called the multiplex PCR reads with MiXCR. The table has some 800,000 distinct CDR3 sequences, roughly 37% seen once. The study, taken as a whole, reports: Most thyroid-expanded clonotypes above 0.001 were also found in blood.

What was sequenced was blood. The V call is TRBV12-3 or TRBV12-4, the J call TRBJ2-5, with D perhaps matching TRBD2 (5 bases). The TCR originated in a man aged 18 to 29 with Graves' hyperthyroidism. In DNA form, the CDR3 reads TGTGCCAGCAGTATAGGAGGCGGGTGGGAGACCCAGTACTTC. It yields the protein CASSIGGGWETQYF.